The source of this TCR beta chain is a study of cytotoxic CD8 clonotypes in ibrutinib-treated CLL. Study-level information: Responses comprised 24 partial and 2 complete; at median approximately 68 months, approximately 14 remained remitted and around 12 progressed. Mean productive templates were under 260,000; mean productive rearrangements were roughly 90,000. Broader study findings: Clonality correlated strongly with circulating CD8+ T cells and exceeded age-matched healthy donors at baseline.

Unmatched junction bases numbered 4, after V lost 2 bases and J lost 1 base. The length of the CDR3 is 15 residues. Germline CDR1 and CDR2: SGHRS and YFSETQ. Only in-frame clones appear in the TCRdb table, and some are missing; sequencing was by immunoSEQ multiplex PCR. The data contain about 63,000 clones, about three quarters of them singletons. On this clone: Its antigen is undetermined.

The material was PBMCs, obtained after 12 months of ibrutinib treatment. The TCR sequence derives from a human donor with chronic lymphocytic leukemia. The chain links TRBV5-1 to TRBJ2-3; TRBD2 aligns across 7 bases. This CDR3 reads CASSFGGSGTDTQYF. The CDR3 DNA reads TGCGCCAGCAGCTTTGGCGGGAGTGGCACAGATACGCAGTATTTT.